This T cell receptor (beta chain) was documented in a study of T cell changes during pregnancy in multiple sclerosis. There are 14 residues in the CDR3. Germline CDR1 is ENHRY and CDR2 is SYGVKD. V was pared by 4 bases and J by 2 bases, with 2 bases of the junction left unmatched. Sequencing used immunoSEQ multiplex PCR; TCRdb keeps in-frame clones, though not all of them. The sample has under 100,000 clones, about 95% seen once. The specimen comprised peripheral blood, sampled in the third trimester of pregnancy. The chain uses TRBV10-3 and TRBJ2-7; 10 positions match TRBD2. The TCR originated in a female donor with multiple sclerosis, enrolled in a pregnancy study. The CDR3 region has the DNA TGTGCCATCAGTGCCACTAGCGGGACCTACGAGCAGTACTTC. Its protein is CAISATSGTYEQYF.